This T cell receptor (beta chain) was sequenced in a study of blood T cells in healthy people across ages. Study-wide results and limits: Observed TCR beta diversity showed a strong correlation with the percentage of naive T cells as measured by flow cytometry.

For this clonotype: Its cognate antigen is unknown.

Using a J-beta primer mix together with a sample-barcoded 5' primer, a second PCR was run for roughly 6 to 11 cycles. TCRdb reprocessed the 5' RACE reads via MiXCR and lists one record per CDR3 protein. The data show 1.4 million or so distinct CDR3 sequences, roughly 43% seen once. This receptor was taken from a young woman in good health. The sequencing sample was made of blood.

CDR3 coding DNA: TGTGCCAGCAGCTTAGCGGACGTAGAGGCTTCTAACTATGGCTACACCTTC. Translating gives CASSLADVEASNYGYTF. The rearrangement joins TRBV7-2 to TRBJ1-2; D gene ambiguous. The V gene lost 0 bases and the J gene lost 0 bases, with 14 bases spanning the gap. Germline V gene lookup returns CDR1 SGHTA and CDR2 FQGNSA. The CDR3 runs 17 residues.